This TCR beta chain was identified in a study of type 1 regulatory T cells. Across the study: T-allo10 is an in vitro-generated, Tr1-enriched CD4 T cell product specific for alloantigen. The study's findings and limits: Compared with non-Tr1 cells, Tr1 cells showed a narrower TCR repertoire.

Between the trimmed V and J ends, which lost 5 bases and 4 bases, there was a span of 11 bases. This CDR3 has 13 residues. In germline, CDR1 is MDHEN, CDR2 SYDVKM. Remarks on this clonotype: Its antigen is currently unknown.

TCRdb redid the calling of the reads with MiXCR, one entry per CDR3 protein. The data hold some 71,000 distinct CDR3 sequences, with less than 25% observed a single time. The sequenced sample consisted of cultured type 1 regulatory T (Tr1) cells, either the whole culture or a sorted fraction (not recorded which). This TCR was sampled from a human donor in good health. J is TRBJ1-1 and V is TRBV28, with a possible D match to TRBD1 (5 bases). CDR3 residues: CASSLPGVTEAFF. CDR3 coding DNA: TGTGCCAGCAGTCTCCCGGGGGTCACTGAAGCTTTCTTT.